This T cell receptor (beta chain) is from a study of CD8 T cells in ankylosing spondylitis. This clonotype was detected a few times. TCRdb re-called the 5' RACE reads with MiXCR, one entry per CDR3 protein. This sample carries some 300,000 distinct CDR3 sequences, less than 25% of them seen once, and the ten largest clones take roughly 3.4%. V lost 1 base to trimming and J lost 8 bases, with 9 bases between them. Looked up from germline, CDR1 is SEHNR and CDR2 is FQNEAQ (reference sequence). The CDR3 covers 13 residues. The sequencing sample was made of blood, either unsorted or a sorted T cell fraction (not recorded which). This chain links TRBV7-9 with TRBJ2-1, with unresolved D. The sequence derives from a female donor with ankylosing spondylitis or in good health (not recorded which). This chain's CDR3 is CASSLDSTDEQFF. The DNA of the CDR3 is TGTGCCAGCAGCTTAGATTCGACGGATGAGCAGTTCTTC.